Listed below are T cell receptor beta chains from one sample, sequenced in a study of cytomegalovirus exposure and HLA in healthy donors. The table came from immunoSEQ multiplex PCR; TCRdb's copy has only in-frame clones and leaves some out. In the table there are some 41,000 clones, about 70% of which are singletons. Source material: PBMCs. Receptors were obtained from a man aged 35-49 years in good health and CMV-seronegative. Both conserved end residues are part of each CDR3. The order of the fields is D gene, V gene, clone size, J gene, CDR3 protein, CDR3 DNA. D genes are given only for firm matches. The size field is filled for only some rows; it gives once, few, many or a size class.

D gene: .; V gene: TRBV19; clone size: .; J gene: TRBJ2-5; CDR3 protein: CASKGRSQETQYF; CDR3 DNA: TGTGCCAGCAAAGGGAGGAGCCAAGAGACCCAGTACTTC
D gene: .; V gene: TRBV7-8; clone size: few; J gene: TRBJ2-1; CDR3 protein: CASSLRGTFDNEQFF; CDR3 DNA: TGTGCCAGCAGCTTAAGAGGGACATTTGACAATGAGCAGTTCTTC
D gene: .; V gene: TRBV6-5; clone size: few; J gene: TRBJ1-2; CDR3 protein: CASSPSGGGYGYTF; CDR3 DNA: TGTGCCAGCAGTCCCAGCGGGGGCGGGTATGGCTACACCTTC
D gene: .; V gene: TRBV30; clone size: few; J gene: TRBJ2-7; CDR3 protein: CAWSDRSLGYEQYF; CDR3 DNA: TGTGCCTGGAGTGACAGGTCGCTGGGCTACGAGCAGTACTTC
D gene: .; V gene: TRBV12-5; clone size: .; J gene: TRBJ2-7; CDR3 protein: CASGLGGAYEQYF; CDR3 DNA: TGTGCTAGTGGTTTGGGGGGAGCCTACGAGCAGTACTTC
D gene: TRBD1; V gene: TRBV7-2; clone size: .; J gene: TRBJ1-6; CDR3 protein: CASSQDRGSPLHF; CDR3 DNA: TGTGCCAGCAGCCAGGACAGGGGTTCACCCCTCCACTTT
D gene: TRBD2; V gene: TRBV29-1; clone size: few; J gene: TRBJ2-3; CDR3 protein: CSVVRSSGGASGQYF; CDR3 DNA: TGCAGCGTTGTCCGGAGTAGCGGGGGGGCTAGTGGGCAGTATTTT
D gene: .; V gene: TRBV11-2; clone size: .; J gene: TRBJ1-6; CDR3 protein: CASSLQSGMNSPLHF; CDR3 DNA: TGTGCCAGCAGCTTACAGTCAGGGATGAATTCACCCCTCCACTTT
D gene: .; V gene: TRBV7-2; clone size: .; J gene: TRBJ1-1; CDR3 protein: CASSTTGQLLMNTEAFF; CDR3 DNA: TGTGCCAGCAGCACGACAGGACAACTTCTTATGAACACTGAAGCTTTCTTT
D gene: .; V gene: TRBV2; clone size: .; J gene: TRBJ1-2; CDR3 protein: CASSSETGHNYGYTF; CDR3 DNA: TGTGCCAGCAGTTCAGAGACGGGACATAACTATGGCTACACCTTC
D gene: TRBD1; V gene: TRBV10-3; clone size: .; J gene: TRBJ1-2; CDR3 protein: CATLQGVPPF; CDR3 DNA: TGTGCCACCTTACAGGGGGTTCCCCCCTTC
D gene: .; V gene: TRBV7-2; clone size: .; J gene: TRBJ2-2; CDR3 protein: CASSLDLDTGELFF; CDR3 DNA: TGTGCCAGCAGCTTAGACCTAGACACCGGGGAGCTGTTTTTT
D gene: TRBD2; V gene: TRBV4-3; clone size: .; J gene: TRBJ2-3; CDR3 protein: CASSQEHLAGVSTDTQYF; CDR3 DNA: TGCGCCAGCAGCCAAGAGCATCTAGCGGGGGTGAGCACAGATACGCAGTATTTT
D gene: TRBD2; V gene: TRBV28; clone size: few; J gene: TRBJ2-5; CDR3 protein: CASSFGAGSGGETQYF; CDR3 DNA: TGTGCCAGCAGTTTTGGGGCGGGGAGCGGGGGGGAGACCCAGTACTTC
D gene: TRBD1; V gene: TRBV30; clone size: .; J gene: TRBJ1-3; CDR3 protein: CAWSFTGANPGNTIYF; CDR3 DNA: TGTGCCTGGAGTTTTACAGGGGCCAACCCTGGAAACACCATATATTTT
D gene: TRBD1; V gene: TRBV16; clone size: .; J gene: TRBJ1-4; CDR3 protein: CASSQSAGGEKLFF; CDR3 DNA: TGTGCCAGCAGCCAATCGGCAGGGGGTGAAAAACTGTTTTTT
D gene: .; V gene: TRBV10-1; clone size: few; J gene: TRBJ2-3; CDR3 protein: CASSEPPGGAFFLTDTQYF; CDR3 DNA: TGCGCCAGCAGTGAGCCGCCTGGGGGGGCCTTTTTTCTCACAGATACGCAGTATTTT
D gene: .; V gene: TRBV5-1; clone size: .; J gene: TRBJ2-3; CDR3 protein: CASSFKAADTQYF; CDR3 DNA: TGCGCCAGCAGCTTTAAGGCGGCAGATACGCAGTATTTT
D gene: .; V gene: TRBV28; clone size: .; J gene: TRBJ1-1; CDR3 protein: CASSFYRDRAFF; CDR3 DNA: TGTGCCAGCAGTTTCTACAGGGATAGGGCTTTCTTT
D gene: .; V gene: TRBV5-1; clone size: .; J gene: TRBJ2-7; CDR3 protein: CASSLAGSYEQYF; CDR3 DNA: TGCGCCAGCAGCTTGGCGGGTTCCTACGAGCAGTACTTC
D gene: TRBD1; V gene: TRBV5-4; clone size: .; J gene: TRBJ1-6; CDR3 protein: CASSRDSSTYNSPLHF; CDR3 DNA: TGTGCCAGCAGCCGGGACAGTTCGACCTATAATTCACCCCTCCACTTT
D gene: .; V gene: TRBV7-8; clone size: .; J gene: TRBJ1-5; CDR3 protein: CASSLSGNQPQHF; CDR3 DNA: TGTGCCAGCAGCCTGTCGGGCAATCAGCCCCAGCATTTT
D gene: TRBD1; V gene: TRBV7-2; clone size: few; J gene: TRBJ1-6; CDR3 protein: CASSLARGQGDSPLHF; CDR3 DNA: TGTGCCAGCAGCTTGGCCCGGGGACAGGGGGACTCACCCCTCCACTTT